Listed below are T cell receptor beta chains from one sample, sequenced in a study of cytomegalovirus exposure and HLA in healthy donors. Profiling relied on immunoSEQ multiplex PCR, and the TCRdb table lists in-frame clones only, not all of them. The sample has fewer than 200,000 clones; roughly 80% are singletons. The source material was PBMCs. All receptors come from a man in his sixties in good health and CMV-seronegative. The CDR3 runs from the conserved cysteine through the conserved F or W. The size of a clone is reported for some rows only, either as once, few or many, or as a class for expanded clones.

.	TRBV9	CASSVGRFKETQYF
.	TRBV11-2	CASSLQTVGEKLFF
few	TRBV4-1	CASSQVLAGYNEQFF
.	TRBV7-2	CASSYAGTRGGETQYF
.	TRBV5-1	CASRSDGPTEGYTF
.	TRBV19	CASSIQGSGYTF
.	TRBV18	CASSPLNQETQYF
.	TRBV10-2	CASSVRRQGGNIQYF
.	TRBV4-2	CASSQDSGRSSYEQYF
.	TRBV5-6	CASSQLQVATNEKLFF
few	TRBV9	CASRGGQGRDNEQFF
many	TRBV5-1	CASSTGLAGATGELFF
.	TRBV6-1	CASSENRVLNSPLHF
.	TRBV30	CAWSTGIHGYTF
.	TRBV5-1	CASSSGLAGAETQYF
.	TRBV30	CACGTSNEETQYF
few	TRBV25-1	CASSAMGAGQPQHF